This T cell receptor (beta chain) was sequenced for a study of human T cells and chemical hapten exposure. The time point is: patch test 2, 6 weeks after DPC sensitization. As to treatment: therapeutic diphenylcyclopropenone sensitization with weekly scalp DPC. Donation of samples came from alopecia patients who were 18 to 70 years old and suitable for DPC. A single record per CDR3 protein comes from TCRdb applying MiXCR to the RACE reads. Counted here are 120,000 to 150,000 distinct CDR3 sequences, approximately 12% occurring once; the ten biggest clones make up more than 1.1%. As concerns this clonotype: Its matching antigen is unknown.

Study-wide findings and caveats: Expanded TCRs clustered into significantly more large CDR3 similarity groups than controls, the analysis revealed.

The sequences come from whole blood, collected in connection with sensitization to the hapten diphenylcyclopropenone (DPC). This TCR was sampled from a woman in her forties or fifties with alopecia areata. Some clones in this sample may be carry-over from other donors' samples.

The chain's CDR3 is CASRGQGVNTGELFF. Here the CDR3 DNA reads TGTGCCAGCCGGGGACAGGGGGTTAACACCGGGGAGCTGTTTTTT. This chain uses TRBV7-2 with TRBJ2-2; 11 positions agree with TRBD1. Germline CDR1 reads SGHTA; CDR2 reads FQGNSA. CDR3 length: 15 amino acids. The V gene end was trimmed by 8 bases and the J gene end by 2 bases; junction bases not matched to a gene: 4.